This passage covers 24 T cell receptor beta chains from one sample sequenced in a study of CD8 T cells in ankylosing spondylitis. TCRdb fed the 5' RACE reads into MiXCR, producing one record per CDR3 protein. This sample has 35,000 to 50,000 distinct CDR3 sequences, with under 5% found just once. Sequencing used blood, either unsorted or a sorted T cell fraction (not recorded which). The receptor set was obtained from a female donor with ankylosing spondylitis or in good health (not recorded which).

The table lists this clonotype with many counts. CDR3 DNA: TGTGCCAGCAGCGTAGATTTATGGAAATCGAACACCGGGGAGCTGTTTTTT. Translated: CASSVDLWKSNTGELFF. This sequence joins TRBV9 and TRBJ2-2; no definite D call. Per germline, CDR1 SGDLS and CDR2 YYNGEE. V was pared by 0 bases and J by 0 bases, with 12 bases between. The CDR3 is 17 residues long. Full variable domain (missing parts from reference TRBV9 and TRBJ2-2): DSGVTQTPKHLITATGQRVTLRCSPRSGDLSVYWYQQSLDQGLQFLIQYYNGEERAKGNILERFSAQQFPDLHSELNLSSLELGDSALYFCASSVDLWKSNTGELFFGEGSRLTVL.

This clonotype was recorded many times. The rearrangement links TRBV9 to TRBJ2-5, with D possibly being TRBD1 (6 bases). V gave up 3 bases and J gave up 0 bases, with 6 bases separating them. The germline V gene encodes CDR1 SGDLS and CDR2 YYNGEE. This CDR3 has 13 residues. In nucleotides, the CDR3 is TGTGCCAGCAGCGGGGACAACCAAGAGACCCAGTACTTC. Amino acids: CASSGDNQETQYF.

At least ten counts were recorded for this clonotype. The chain is built from TRBV9 and TRBJ1-3; no definite D call. This CDR3 comprises 15 residues. Per the germline V gene, CDR1 is SGDLS and CDR2 is YYNGEE. V gave up 0 bases and J gave up 2 bases, with 9 bases separating them. CDR3 nucleotide sequence: TGTGCCAGCAGCGTAGAAGGGATAGCTGGAAACACCATATATTTT. It codes for CASSVEGIAGNTIYF. The full variable domain, completed using reference TRBV9 and TRBJ1-3, is DSGVTQTPKHLITATGQRVTLRCSPRSGDLSVYWYQQSLDQGLQFLIQYYNGEERAKGNILERFSAQQFPDLHSELNLSSLELGDSALYFCASSVEGIAGNTIYFGEGSWLTVV.

This clonotype is judged medium-sized (0.01 to 0.1%). The V gene is TRBV9, the J gene TRBJ2-5; either TRBD1 or TRBD2 may fit D (5 bases each). This CDR3 spans 12 amino acids. V gave up 4 bases and J gave up 5 bases, with 9 bases separating them. The germline V gene has CDR1 SGDLS and CDR2 YYNGEE. CDR3 DNA sequence: TGTGCCAGCAGCCGGGACCGGGAGACCCAGTACTTC. Its protein product is CASSRDRETQYF.

This clonotype was picked up many times. The genes are TRBV21-1 and TRBJ2-1. TRBV21-1 corresponds to a pseudogene. The CDR3 length is 11 residues. CDR3 DNA sequence: TGTGCCAGGGCACAGGGGTTTGAGCAGTTCTTC. This translates into CARAQGFEQFF.

This clonotype was picked up many times. The genes are TRBV9 and TRBJ1-2; 7 bases align to TRBD1. From germline, CDR1 is SGDLS and CDR2 YYNGEE. The CDR3 is made up of 13 amino acids. Germline trimming cut 3 bases from V and 7 bases from J; bases unmatched to any gene: 6. The CDR3 region is CASSEQGLGGYTF. DNA for the CDR3: TGTGCCAGCAGCGAACAGGGGCTCGGTGGCTACACCTTC.

This clonotype was found many times. This chain joins TRBV9 and TRBJ2-5; D not resolved. Germline assignment: CDR1 SGDLS and CDR2 YYNGEE. The V end was cut by 0 bases, the J end by 5 bases, with 14 bases between. The CDR3 sequence is 15 residues long. The chain's CDR3 is CASSVESHPGETQYF. CDR3 coding DNA: TGTGCCAGCAGCGTAGAGAGCCACCCTGGGGAGACCCAGTACTTC.

This clonotype has at least ten counts. The genes are TRBV9 and TRBJ2-7; D gene uncertain. The ends were cut back, 0 bases at V and 2 bases at J, with 9 bases in the middle. Germline CDR1 SGDLS, CDR2 YYNGEE. The CDR3 is 14 amino acids. The CDR3 loop reads CASSVDDRAYEQYF. CDR3 nucleotides: TGTGCCAGCAGCGTAGATGACCGAGCCTACGAGCAGTACTTC.

In its sample, this clonotype was seen many times. This chain's CDR3 is CASRAGQGSTDTQYF. The CDR3 DNA reads TGTGCCAGCAGGGCTGGACAGGGGAGCACAGATACGCAGTATTTT. The J gene is TRBJ2-3, the V gene TRBV9; 9 bases are a match to TRBD1. Germline CDR1 reads SGDLS; CDR2 reads YYNGEE. The CDR3 consists of 15 residues. V shed 5 bases and J 0 bases; nucleotides not matched to a gene: 4. The full variable domain, its missing parts supplied by reference TRBV9 and TRBJ2-3, is DSGVTQTPKHLITATGQRVTLRCSPRSGDLSVYWYQQSLDQGLQFLIQYYNGEERAKGNILERFSAQQFPDLHSELNLSSLELGDSALYFCASRAGQGSTDTQYFGPGTRLTVL.

This clonotype appeared many times. The rearrangement links TRBV9 to TRBJ1-5; D is uncertain. Germline CDR1 SGDLS, CDR2 YYNGEE. V lost 0 bases and J lost 3, with 10 bases in between. The CDR3 runs to 15 residues. The CDR3 nucleotides read TGTGCCAGCAGCGTAGAGGGCAGGCACAATCAGCCCCAGCATTTT. It codes for CASSVEGRHNQPQHF.

The sample holds many counts of this clonotype. This chain joins TRBV9 and TRBJ2-1; 13 bases map to TRBD2. Germline CDR1 SGDLS, CDR2 YYNGEE. This CDR3 contains 15 residues. V gave up 2 bases and J gave up 9 bases; unmatched junction bases: 5. The CDR3 region has the DNA TGTGCCAGCAGCGTTGACACTAGCGGGGGGGGTGAGCAGTTCTTC. This codes for CASSVDTSGGGEQFF.

This clonotype has ten or more counts. The J gene is TRBJ2-3, the V gene TRBV9; TRBD1 matches at 7 bases. Germline CDR1 reads SGDLS; CDR2 reads YYNGEE. The V gene end was trimmed by 3 bases and the J gene end by 2 bases; junction bases not matched to a gene: 9. The CDR3 is 16 amino acids. In DNA, the CDR3 is TGTGCCAGCAGCGAGAGGACAGGCACTACCACAGATACGCAGTATTTT. Its protein product is CASSERTGTTTDTQYF.

The sample holds many counts of this clonotype. The rearrangement uses TRBV9 and TRBJ1-1; the match to TRBD1 covers 9 bases. The CDR3 sequence is 15 residues long. Trimming cost V 3 bases and J 1 base; bases outside gene matches: 4. From germline, CDR1 is SGDLS and CDR2 YYNGEE. Here the CDR3 reads CASSARQGGNTEAFF. The CDR3 DNA sequence: TGTGCCAGCAGCGCTAGACAGGGGGGGAACACTGAAGCTTTCTTT.

Remarks on this clonotype: Possible read error: a much larger clone is one base away. The chain joins TRBV9 to TRBJ2-3, with D possibly being TRBD1 or TRBD2 (6 bases each). The V and J ends lost 4 bases and 7 bases respectively, with 19 bases between them. Per the germline V gene, CDR1 is SGDLS and CDR2 is YYNGEE. The CDR3 is 15 amino acids. CDR3 bases: TGTGCCAGCAGCCCCACTTGGGGGGCCCTAAATACGCAGTATTTT. Translating gives CASSPTWGALNTQYF.

This clonotype showed up just a few times. The J gene is TRBJ1-1, the V gene TRBV9, with a possible D match to TRBD1 (6 bases). Per germline, CDR1 SGDLS and CDR2 YYNGEE. The V end lost 3 bases, the J end lost 5 bases, and 11 bases lay between the germline ends. The CDR3 loop spans 13 amino acids. The CDR3 nucleotides are TGTGCCAGCAGCGGTGGGGGCAAAACTGAAGCTTTCTTT. Encoded protein: CASSGGGKTEAFF.

This clonotype was detected ten times or more. The chain recombines TRBV9 with TRBJ2-7; D gene unclear. This CDR3 contains 13 residues. Germline CDR1 and CDR2: SGDLS and YYNGEE. Trimming shortened V by 0 bases and J by 3 bases, and 7 bases separated the two germline ends. The CDR3 DNA reads as TGTGCCAGCAGCGTAGACTGGGGCTACGAGCAGTACTTC. Protein sequence: CASSVDWGYEQYF.

Relative to its sample, this clonotype is medium-sized. The J gene is TRBJ1-2, the V gene TRBV9; maybe TRBD1 (5 bases). This CDR3 is built from 17 residues. With 3 bases removed from V and 3 bases from J, the gap between germline ends came to 21 bases. Looked up from germline, CDR1 is SGDLS and CDR2 is YYNGEE. The CDR3 protein is CASSATGGGARDYGYTF. CDR3 nucleotide sequence: TGTGCCAGCAGCGCCACCGGGGGAGGGGCGCGGGACTATGGCTACACCTTC.

This clonotype was counted ten times or more. The gene calls are TRBV9 and TRBJ1-1, with 8 bases aligning to TRBD1. CDR1 is SGDLS and CDR2 is YYNGEE in the germline V gene. This CDR3 is 18 amino acids long. Losses at the gene ends were 2 bases for V and 1 base for J; bases not matched to a gene: 13. The CDR3 DNA is TGTGCCAGCAGCGTTTCGACAGGGGATGTTTTAACGAACACTGAAGCTTTCTTT. This translates into CASSVSTGDVLTNTEAFF.

At least ten counts were recorded for this clonotype. The V and J genes are TRBV9 and TRBJ2-7; the D is unclear. The CDR3 has 14 amino acids. The germline V and J ends were trimmed by 0 bases and 2 bases, with 9 bases remaining between them. Germline V gives CDR1 SGDLS, CDR2 YYNGEE. CDR3 nucleotides: TGTGCCAGCAGCGTAGCTCAGTTTACCTACGAGCAGTACTTC. Translated: CASSVAQFTYEQYF.

This clonotype was seen at least ten times. The gene calls are TRBV9 and TRBJ2-7; 9 bases are a match to TRBD2. The trim removed 3 bases at V and 5 bases at J, leaving 12 bases unmatched. Germline CDR1 and CDR2: SGDLS and YYNGEE. This CDR3 region has 16 residues. The CDR3, as DNA: TGTGCCAGCAGCGAGACCCCGGGACTAGCAAGCCACGAGCAGTACTTC. Translation: CASSETPGLASHEQYF.

This clonotype was counted many times. V is TRBV9 and J is TRBJ1-5; D call uncertain. V was pared by 0 bases and J by 4 bases, with 8 bases between. Germline assignment: CDR1 SGDLS and CDR2 YYNGEE. CDR3 length equals 14 residues. The CDR3 is CASSVDWGNQPQHF. In DNA form, the CDR3 reads TGTGCCAGCAGCGTAGATTGGGGAAATCAGCCCCAGCATTTT.

This clonotype occurred many times. V usage is TRBV9 and J usage is TRBJ2-6, with unresolved D. Trimming left V 0 bases short and J 3 bases short, with 7 bases between. The CDR3 has 15 residues. Germline V gives CDR1 SGDLS, CDR2 YYNGEE. The CDR3 region has the DNA TGTGCCAGCAGCGTAGCTACGGTTGGGGCCAACGTCCTGACTTTC. It is translated as CASSVATVGANVLTF.

This clonotype was detected many times. The chain recombines TRBV9 with TRBJ1-4; 7 nucleotides align to TRBD1. This CDR3 region has 16 residues. With V trimmed by 0 bases and J by 4 bases, 6 bases remained unmatched. Germline CDR1 reads SGDLS; CDR2 reads YYNGEE. CDR3 protein: CASSVGRGAFNEKLFF. The CDR3 DNA is TGTGCCAGCAGCGTAGGCAGGGGGGCCTTTAATGAAAAACTGTTTTTT.

The sample holds a few counts of this clonotype. The CDR3 region is CASSSQGREKLFF. The DNA of the CDR3 is TGTGCCAGCAGCTCCCAAGGGCGGGAAAAACTGTTTTTT. The chain couples TRBV9 to TRBJ1-4; D ambiguous. With 4 bases removed from V and 8 bases from J, the gap between germline ends came to 12 bases. Germline V gene lookup returns CDR1 SGDLS and CDR2 YYNGEE. This CDR3 comprises 13 residues.